This T cell receptor (beta chain) derives from a study of blood T cell repertoires in COVID-19. Study overall: Samples taken during acute and convalescent COVID-19 were collected in the United States, Italy and Spain. Sample material is recorded as cDNA or gDNA derived from T cells, B-cell-depleted T cells, or PBMCs.

The V and J ends lost 8 bases and 4 bases, in that order; junction bases with no gene match: 5. From germline, CDR1 is MNHEY and CDR2 SMNVEV (reference sequence). This CDR3 comprises 14 residues. In regard to this clone: This sample also contains other DNA sequences that code for the same CDR3.

Seattle-derived patients entered the study during active infection and were followed longitudinally. Study processing details: Reference gene primer amplification gave estimated nucleated cell counts. Clones were read by immunoSEQ multiplex PCR, and TCRdb kept only the in-frame ones, dropping some. V and J calls and clone size are those listed in that table; D and trimming were worked out from the DNA. Altogether 150,000 or so clones are present, 80% to 95% being singletons, with the ten largest covering approximately 5%. This chain joins TRBV27 and TRBJ2-3; 11 bases line up with TRBD1. The TCR comes from a man aged 25-40 years with COVID-19, enrolled during active disease. Sequenced sample: peripheral blood. The CDR3 sequence: CASGDRGVADTQYF. The CDR3 DNA reads as TGTGCCAGCGGGGACAGGGGGGTCGCAGATACGCAGTATTTT.